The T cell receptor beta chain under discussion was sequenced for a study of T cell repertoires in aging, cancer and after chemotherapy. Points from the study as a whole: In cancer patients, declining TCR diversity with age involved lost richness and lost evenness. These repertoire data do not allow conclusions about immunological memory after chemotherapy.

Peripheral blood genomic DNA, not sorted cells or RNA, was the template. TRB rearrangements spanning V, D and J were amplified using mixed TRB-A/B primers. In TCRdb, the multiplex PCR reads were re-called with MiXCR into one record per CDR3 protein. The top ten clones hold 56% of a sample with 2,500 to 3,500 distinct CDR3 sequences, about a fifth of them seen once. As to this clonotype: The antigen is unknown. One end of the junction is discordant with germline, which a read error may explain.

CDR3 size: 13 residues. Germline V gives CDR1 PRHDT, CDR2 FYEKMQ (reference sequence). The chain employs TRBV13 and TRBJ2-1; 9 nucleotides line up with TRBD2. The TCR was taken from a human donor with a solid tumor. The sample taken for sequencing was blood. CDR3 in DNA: TGTGCCAGCAGCGGGAGACTAGCGGAGCCAGCTAAGTTC. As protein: CASSGRLAEPAKF.